Listed below are T cell receptor beta chains from one sample, sequenced in a study of cytomegalovirus exposure and HLA in healthy donors. Data came from immunoSEQ multiplex PCR; TCRdb stores just in-frame clones and leaves some out. The table lists more than 95,000 clones, roughly 73% of them singletons. Sequenced sample: PBMCs. The receptor set was obtained from a woman in her forties in good health and CMV-seropositive. Each CDR3 is given with its conserved first and last residue. Each record gives: CDR3 protein, V gene, CDR3 length.

CDR3: CASSPPGLAGDNEQFF
V: TRBV11-3
length: 16

CDR3: CASSLGGTTGVEQYF
V: TRBV27
length: 15

CDR3: CASSPGLESHIGQFF
V: TRBV6-4
length: 15

CDR3: CASRWDNSYEQYF
V: TRBV6-7
length: 13

CDR3: CASSAQGNTGELFF
V: TRBV5-5
length: 14

CDR3: CASTLRGGNYEQFF
V: TRBV5-4
length: 14

CDR3: CASSESSGRASGEQFF
V: TRBV2
length: 16

CDR3: CASSLSEGGGDRAIIGEQYF
V: TRBV27
length: 20

CDR3: CASSRLATADPDTQYF
V: TRBV18
length: 16

CDR3: CASSFYAQLLQETQYF
V: TRBV28
length: 16

CDR3: CASSLIRTDTQYF
V: TRBV6-5
length: 13

CDR3: CASSFTVREGSYTGELFF
V: TRBV7-2
length: 18

CDR3: CASSQDRDGYTF
V: TRBV7-8
length: 12

CDR3: CSVKLAGGFIQYF
V: TRBV29-1
length: 13

CDR3: CATTDSAFGYTF
V: TRBV19
length: 12

CDR3: CASSPTGTGNEKLFF
V: TRBV5-1
length: 15

CDR3: CASSQQGWGTEAFF
V: TRBV7-3
length: 14

CDR3: CASSLVTSGGRETQYF
V: TRBV5-4
length: 16

CDR3: CASSTRTGGSAETQYF
V: TRBV13
length: 16

CDR3: CASSYMTRVSYEQYF
V: TRBV5-6
length: 15

CDR3: CASSEGQYNEQFF
V: TRBV19
length: 13

CDR3: CASSFGPYGYTF
V: TRBV9
length: 12

CDR3: CASSRLAGPRETQYF
V: TRBV27
length: 15

CDR3: CASSSSGTRDEKLFF
V: TRBV2
length: 15

CDR3: CASRGTSGTDTQYF
V: TRBV5-1
length: 14

CDR3: CASSLRSGPSSGANVLTF
V: TRBV11-2
length: 18

CDR3: CASSQDVIRPATENTIYF
V: TRBV14
length: 18

CDR3: CASRSLGFEDYGYTF
V: TRBV2
length: 15

CDR3: CASRAGLAGGNTQYF
V: TRBV10-2
length: 15

CDR3: CASSPSIYSTDTQYF
V: TRBV6-5
length: 15

CDR3: CASSILAREQYF
V: TRBV5-6
length: 12

CDR3: CASRPGGRRDTQYF
V: TRBV6-5
length: 14